Presented here are 7 T cell receptor beta chains from one specimen sequenced in a study of cytomegalovirus exposure and HLA in healthy donors. In the PCR, 60 Vbeta and 13 Jbeta primers were used. Profiled with immunoSEQ multiplex PCR; TCRdb holds only in-frame clones, not every one. Here the sample spans approximately 59,000 clones, 55% to 75% being singletons. Input material: PBMCs. These receptors were taken from a man between 35 and 55 years old in good health and CMV-seropositive.

The chain uses TRBV19 and TRBJ2-2; 9 nucleotides align to TRBD1. With 6 bases clipped from V and 6 bases from J, the junction kept 5 bases outside the gene matches. Germline V lookup: CDR1 LNHDA, CDR2 SQIVND (reference sequence). The CDR3 runs to 14 residues. CDR3 region: CASRQDRGAGELFF. CDR3 coding DNA: TGTGCCAGTAGACAGGACAGGGGTGCCGGGGAGCTGTTTTTT.

The chain carries TRBV6-5 and TRBJ2-1; D is uncertain. The germline V gene encodes CDR1 MNHEY and CDR2 SVGAGI. CDR3 length equals 15 residues. The V gene lost 0 bases and the J gene lost 6 bases, with 12 bases spanning the gap. DNA for the CDR3: TGTGCCAGCAGTTACTCGATCGCCAGTGGCAATGAGCAGTTCTTC. Amino acids: CASSYSIASGNEQFF.

The chain joins TRBV5-1 to TRBJ2-1; possible D gene TRBD1, 6 bases. Trimming took off 0 bases at V and 6 bases at J, with 13 bases between the two ends. Germline V CDR1 and CDR2: SGHRS, YFSETQ. The CDR3 sequence is 15 residues long. The CDR3 DNA follows: TGCGCCAGCAGCTTGGAACAGGGTGGCTTCAATGAGCAGTTCTTC. Translation gives CASSLEQGGFNEQFF.

This clone was found a few times. The chain uses TRBV9 and TRBJ1-1; D gene ambiguous. Germline CDR1 SGDLS, CDR2 YYNGEE. The ends were cut back, 4 bases at V and 4 bases at J, with 11 bases in the middle. The CDR3 totals 13 residues. The DNA for the CDR3 is TGTGCCAGCAGCTTCGGGGATGGCACTGAAGCTTTCTTT. Residues: CASSFGDGTEAFF.

The chain is built from TRBV29-1 and TRBJ1-2; the D is unclear. V gave up 4 bases and J gave up 7 bases, with 10 bases separating them. This CDR3 spans 11 amino acids. Germline lookup yields CDR1 SQVTM and CDR2 ANQGSEA. In DNA form, the CDR3 reads TGCAGCGTTGCGGCAGAGGGTGGCTACACCTTC. This translates into CSVAAEGGYTF.

The chain has TRBV19 and TRBJ2-7, with D unclear. The CDR3 runs 14 residues. The ends were cut back, 2 bases at V and 7 bases at J, with 15 bases in the middle. Germline assignment: CDR1 LNHDA and CDR2 SQIVND (reference sequence). CDR3 sequence: CASSIQSSTREQYF. The CDR3 bases are TGTGCCAGTAGTATACAGTCCTCAACGAGGGAGCAGTACTTC.

V is TRBV25-1 and J is TRBJ2-5, with D possibly being TRBD2 (5 bases). Trimming shortened V by 4 bases and J by 5 bases, and 11 bases separated the two germline ends. CDR1 and CDR2 (germline): MGHDK, SYGVNS. The CDR3 contains 13 residues. Here the CDR3 reads CASSARVGETQYF. CDR3 nucleotides: TGTGCCAGCAGTGCGCGGGTGGGGGAGACCCAGTACTTC.